This T cell receptor (beta chain) was profiled in a study of shared clonotypes between healthy human individuals. Study outcomes and limitations: Generally, naive subsets came out with larger estimated richness than memory subsets.

Per the germline V gene, CDR1 is LNHDA and CDR2 is SQIVND (reference sequence). After removal of 3 bases from V and 4 bases from J, the junction contained 5 bases not matched to a gene. This CDR3 contains 14 residues. Among the donors, all were Caucasian adults who lived in Nashville, Tennessee. In the sorted-subset replicate PCRs, approximately 200 ng DNA, around 32,000 T cell genomes, was used. Original methodology: Sequence data from immunoSEQ were junction-only and lacked quality scores; consequently, filtering differed. The assay was immunoSEQ multiplex PCR, and TCRdb's table has in-frame clones only and misses some. D and trimming were read from the DNA, whereas the V and J calls and clone size are those reported in that table. The sample shows approximately 1.4 million clones, around 98% of them seen only once. Comments on this clone: Its target is not known.

The TCR was taken from a man under 40 in good health. V is TRBV19 and J is TRBJ1-1; TRBD1 matches at 7 bases. Specimen: naive CD4+ T cells sorted from blood. Stated subset: CD45RA+ positively selected. CDR3: CASSIPGGLTEAFF. CDR3 in DNA: TGTGCCAGTAGTATCCCAGGGGGACTCACTGAAGCTTTCTTT.